This is a list of T cell receptor beta chains from one sample in a study of T cells in Graves' hyperthyroidism and ophthalmopathy. One entry per CDR3 protein, called by TCRdb with MiXCR from the multiplex PCR reads. This table has almost 600,000 distinct CDR3 sequences, around 14% appearing once. The sequenced sample consisted of blood. Receptors originate from a woman younger than 45 with Graves' hyperthyroidism that later progressed to Graves' ophthalmopathy. Both conserved end residues are part of each CDR3. The order of the fields is J gene, clone size, D gene, V gene, CDR3 protein, CDR3 DNA. A D gene is named only where the DNA matches it firmly. Clone size is not always given. Where it is, it says once, few, many or a class for expanded clones.

TRBJ1-2 many TRBD1 TRBV28 CASSFDRGIYGYTF TGTGCCAGCAGTTTCGACAGGGGGATCTATGGCTACACCTTC
TRBJ2-1 - - TRBV6-1 CASADGGTNNNEQFF TGTGCCAGCGCGGATGGGGGGACGAACAACAATGAGCAGTTCTTC
TRBJ2-5 many TRBD1 TRBV7-3 CASSPTGTGRETQYF TGTGCCAGCAGTCCCACGGGGACAGGGAGGGAGACCCAGTACTTC
TRBJ2-7 few - TRBV4-3 CASSQEASGLARWDTYEQYF TGCGCCAGCAGCCAAGAGGCCTCGGGACTTGCAAGGTGGGATACCTACGAGCAGTACTTC
TRBJ1-1 many - TRBV27 CASTSHLNTEAFF TGTGCCAGCACCTCGCATCTTAACACTGAAGCTTTCTTT
TRBJ1-2 many - TRBV3-1 CASSQLLNYGYTF TGTGCCAGCAGCCAATTACTCAACTATGGCTACACCTTC
TRBJ2-1 many TRBD2 TRBV20-1 CSASRGSGSGNEQFF TGCAGTGCTAGCCGGGGTAGCGGGAGTGGGAATGAGCAGTTCTTC
TRBJ1-4 few - TRBV6-5 CASSYFGQLNEKLFF TGTGCCAGCAGTTACTTTGGCCAGCTTAATGAAAAACTGTTTTTT
TRBJ1-5 many - TRBV6-5 CASSYRQGRQPQHF TGTGCCAGCAGTTATAGGCAGGGCCGACAGCCCCAGCATTTT
TRBJ2-1 many - TRBV6-1 CASEDHSDYNEQFF TGTGCCAGCGAAGACCATTCCGACTACAATGAGCAGTTCTTC
TRBJ1-5 - TRBD1 TRBV30 CAWGEGASNQPQHF TGTGCCTGGGGGGAGGGGGCCTCTAATCAGCCCCAGCATTTT
TRBJ2-7 many TRBD2 TRBV5-1 CASSLKLAVSYEQYF TGCGCCAGCAGCTTGAAACTAGCGGTGTCCTACGAGCAGTACTTC
TRBJ1-1 many - TRBV5-5 CASSLRTPNTEAFF TGTGCCAGCAGCTTGAGGACACCGAACACTGAAGCTTTCTTT
TRBJ2-5 few TRBD1 TRBV3-1 CASSHPGQGGETQYF TGTGCCAGCAGCCATCCGGGACAGGGGGGAGAGACCCAGTACTTC
TRBJ1-5 few - TRBV6-2/TRBV6-3 CASKDLPQPQHF TGTGCCAGCAAGGACTTACCCCAGCCCCAGCATTTT
TRBJ1-6 many - TRBV27 CASSLDREYNSPLHF TGTGCCAGCAGTTTAGACAGAGAGTATAATTCACCCCTCCACTTT
TRBJ2-7 - TRBD2 TRBV5-1 CASSLGASGKYEQYF TGCGCCAGCAGCTTGGGGGCTAGCGGGAAGTACGAGCAGTACTTC
TRBJ2-5 many - TRBV5-1 CASSLVSAEETQYF TGCGCCAGCAGCTTGGTATCGGCAGAAGAGACCCAGTACTTC
TRBJ1-6 many - TRBV2 CASSEGTAYNSPLHF TGTGCCAGCAGTGAAGGGACAGCATATAATTCACCCCTCCACTTT
TRBJ2-1 many TRBD1 TRBV20-1 CSTTGVYNEQFF TGCAGTACGACAGGGGTCTACAATGAGCAGTTCTTC
TRBJ1-2 many - TRBV7-9 CASSLYGAEDGYTF TGTGCCAGCAGCCTATACGGGGCGGAAGATGGCTACACCTTC
TRBJ2-2 - TRBD2 TRBV7-9 CASSPRLAGSTGELFF TGTGCCAGCAGCCCTCGACTAGCGGGAAGCACCGGGGAGCTGTTTTTT
TRBJ2-7 many - TRBV12-3/TRBV12-4 CASMPGNSYEQYF TGTGCCAGCATGCCGGGAAACTCCTACGAGCAGTACTTC
TRBJ2-5 many - TRBV6-2/TRBV6-3 CASSKGSRGETQYF TGTGCCAGCAGTAAGGGCTCGCGGGGAGAGACCCAGTACTTC
TRBJ2-1 - - TRBV14 CASSQGPPSKQFF TGTGCCAGCAGCCAAGGGCCCCCCTCGAAGCAGTTCTTC
TRBJ2-7 - TRBD2 TRBV20-1 CSARPAWLPGQGTSGRDNEQYF TGCAGTGCTAGACCCGCCTGGCTCCCGGGACAGGGGACTAGCGGGAGAGACAACGAGCAGTACTTC
TRBJ2-1 many TRBD1 TRBV7-3 CASSSPGQEVSYNEQFF TGTGCCAGCAGCTCCCCGGGACAGGAAGTCTCCTACAATGAGCAGTTCTTC
TRBJ2-2 many TRBD2 TRBV2 CASWKLAGVTGELFF TGTGCCAGCTGGAAACTAGCGGGAGTCACCGGGGAGCTGTTTTTT
TRBJ1-1 few - TRBV10-3 CAISERTDEAFF TGTGCCATCAGTGAGAGGACAGATGAAGCTTTCTTT
TRBJ1-1 many - TRBV18 CASSPPAKDTEAFF TGTGCCAGCTCACCACCGGCGAAAGACACTGAAGCTTTCTTT
TRBJ2-7 many - TRBV20-1 CSAVERSSYEQYF TGCAGTGCCGTGGAAAGGAGCTCCTACGAGCAGTACTTC
TRBJ1-2 many - TRBV11-1 CASSLRWAYGYTF TGTGCCAGCAGCTTAAGGTGGGCCTATGGCTACACCTTC
TRBJ2-7 - TRBD2 TRBV7-2 CASSGVAGNSYEQYF TGTGCCAGCAGCGGGGTAGCGGGCAACTCCTACGAGCAGTACTTC
TRBJ2-5 many TRBD2 TRBV7-2 CASRRGVQETQYF TGTGCCTCCCGCCGGGGGGTCCAAGAGACCCAGTACTTC
TRBJ2-1 many - TRBV11-2 CASSLRLSGSYNEQFF TGTGCCAGCAGCTTAAGGTTATCAGGGTCCTACAATGAGCAGTTCTTC
TRBJ1-1 - - TRBV2 CASSEFQHEAFF TGTGCCAGCAGTGAATTCCAGCACGAAGCTTTCTTT
TRBJ2-5 few - TRBV7-9 CASSPLTRHNQETQYF TGTGCCAGCAGCCCCCTGACTCGACATAATCAAGAGACCCAGTACTTC
TRBJ2-1 - TRBD1 TRBV5-1 CASSLGPGQGMNEQFF TGCGCCAGCAGCTTGGGTCCGGGACAGGGTATGAATGAGCAGTTCTTC
TRBJ2-1 few TRBD1 TRBV19 CAGNPTGTTYNEQFF TGTGCCGGTAACCCGACAGGGACCACTTACAATGAGCAGTTCTTC
TRBJ2-3 few - TRBV29-1 CSVPGLYTDTQYF TGCAGCGTTCCGGGACTGTACACAGATACGCAGTATTTT
TRBJ2-3 many TRBD1 TRBV9 CASSVGTGWTDTQYF TGTGCCAGCAGCGTCGGGACAGGGTGGACAGATACGCAGTATTTT
TRBJ2-2 - - TRBV29-1 CSVGGNRELFF TGCAGCGTTGGGGGAAATAGGGAGCTGTTTTTT
TRBJ2-2 - - TRBV7-3 CASSSPGPLGAGELFF TGTGCCAGCAGCTCTCCAGGTCCTCTCGGGGCCGGGGAGCTGTTTTTT
TRBJ1-2 - - TRBV12-3/TRBV12-4 CAIRDGGTGEGYTF TGTGCCATCAGGGACGGTGGGACTGGCGAGGGCTACACCTTC
TRBJ1-4 - - TRBV19 CATKRGGGNEKLFF TGTGCCACAAAGCGGGGGGGCGGCAATGAAAAACTGTTTTTT
TRBJ2-7 - - TRBV20-1 CSARGRDNSYEQHF TGCAGTGCTAGAGGCCGGGACAACTCCTACGAGCAGCACTTC
TRBJ2-7 few TRBD1 TRBV19 CASSDPGTGVSEQYF TGTGCCAGTAGTGACCCCGGGACAGGGGTATCCGAGCAGTACTTC
TRBJ1-2 many - TRBV12-3/TRBV12-4 CASSEPRGDGYTF TGTGCCAGCAGTGAGCCTCGGGGGGATGGCTACACCTTC
TRBJ2-1 few - TRBV7-7 CASSLVGRGNEQFF TGTGCTAGCAGCTTAGTCGGAAGGGGCAATGAGCAGTTCTTC
TRBJ2-3 many - TRBV20-1 CSASKVSGEYGDTQYF TGCAGTGCTAGTAAAGTCTCGGGAGAGTATGGAGATACGCAGTATTTT
TRBJ1-1 many - TRBV6-4 CASSTTRGNTEAFF TGTGCCAGCAGTACGACCAGGGGAAACACTGAAGCTTTCTTT
TRBJ2-1 many TRBD2 TRBV7-9 CASSSGLGTYNEQFF TGTGCCAGCAGCTCGGGACTAGGAACCTACAATGAGCAGTTCTTC
TRBJ1-1 - - TRBV18 CASSADGDGTEAFF TGTGCCAGCTCAGCCGACGGGGACGGGACTGAAGCTTTCTTT
TRBJ2-2 many TRBD2 TRBV18 CASSPPELAGATGELFF TGTGCCAGCTCACCACCGGAACTAGCGGGTGCCACCGGGGAGCTGTTTTTT
TRBJ2-6 - - TRBV4-3 CASSQEPPRSGANVLTF TGCGCCAGCAGCCAAGAGCCCCCCCGTTCCGGGGCCAACGTCCTGACTTTC